This T cell receptor (beta chain) was profiled in a study of blood T cell repertoires in COVID-19. Overall study: The United States, Italy and Spain provided the acute and convalescent COVID-19 samples. The analysed material was cDNA or gDNA that came from T cells, B-cell-depleted T cells, or PBMCs.

V lost 3 bases and J lost 9; bases outside the gene matches: 10. This CDR3 comprises 17 residues. The V gene's germline CDR1 is ENHRY and CDR2 SYGVKD. Original processing notes: Amplifying reference gene primers gave estimates of nucleated cell counts. Repertoires were generated with immunoSEQ multiplex PCR, while TCRdb's copy carries only in-frame clones and drops some. D and trimming come from the DNA, and the V and J calls and clone size come from that table. In the table there are about 180,000 clones, approximately 80% of which are singletons. The receptor comes from a human donor in a cohort sampled during active COVID-19. The specimen was peripheral blood. This chain uses TRBV10-3 with TRBJ1-6, with 11 bases aligning to TRBD1. CDR3 protein: CAISELSGQGVSSPLHF. Written as DNA, the CDR3 is TGTGCCATCAGTGAATTATCGGGACAGGGGGTGAGTTCACCCCTCCACTTT.